This T cell receptor (beta chain) was found in a study of CD8+ T cells in alopecia areata. Study summary: Severity in treated patients was scored by percentage of scalp area affected. Findings of the study overall: An increase in clonality over normal scalp was evident in lesional scalp, especially alopecia totalis/universalis.

A note on this clone: Its target is unknown. A read error is likely, as this CDR3 ends without the conserved phenylalanine or tryptophan. It is unclear where the CDR3 begins or ends on the DNA, so no DNA is shown, and the CDR3 is as TCRdb lists it.

Noted treatment: oral pan-JAK inhibitor, 5-10 mg twice daily. The CDR3 adds up to 11 amino acids, both ends counted. Extraction and reverse transcription of RNA yielded cDNA as the sequencing template. Measured with immunoSEQ multiplex PCR; TCRdb has only the in-frame clones, and not every one. The sample yields around 190,000 clones, roughly 66% seen once. The TCR sequence derives from a human donor with alopecia areata. The rearrangement joins TRBV21-1 to TRBJ1-2. TRBV21-1 corresponds to a pseudogene. The sample was CD4+ T cells sorted from blood, taken at week 24, from a patient treated with tofacitinib. This CDR3 reads CASSQSCGYTL.